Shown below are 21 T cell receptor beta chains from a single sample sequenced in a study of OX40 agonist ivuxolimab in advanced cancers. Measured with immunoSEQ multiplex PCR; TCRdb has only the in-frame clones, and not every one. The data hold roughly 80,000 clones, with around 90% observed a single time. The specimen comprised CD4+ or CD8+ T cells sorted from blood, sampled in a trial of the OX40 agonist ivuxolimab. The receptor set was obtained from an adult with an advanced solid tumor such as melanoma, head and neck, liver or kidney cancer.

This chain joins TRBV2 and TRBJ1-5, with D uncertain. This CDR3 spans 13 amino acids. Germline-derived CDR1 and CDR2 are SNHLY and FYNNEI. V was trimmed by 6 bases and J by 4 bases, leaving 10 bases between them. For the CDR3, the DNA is TGTGCCAGCAGAGGAGACGGAAATCAGCCCCAGCATTTT. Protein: CASRGDGNQPQHF.

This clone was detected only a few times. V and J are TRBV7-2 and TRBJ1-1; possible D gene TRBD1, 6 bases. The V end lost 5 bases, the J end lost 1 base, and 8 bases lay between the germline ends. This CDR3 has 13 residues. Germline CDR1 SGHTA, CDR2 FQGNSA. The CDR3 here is CASSTGQNTEAFF. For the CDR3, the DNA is TGTGCCAGCAGCACGGGACAGAACACTGAAGCTTTCTTT.

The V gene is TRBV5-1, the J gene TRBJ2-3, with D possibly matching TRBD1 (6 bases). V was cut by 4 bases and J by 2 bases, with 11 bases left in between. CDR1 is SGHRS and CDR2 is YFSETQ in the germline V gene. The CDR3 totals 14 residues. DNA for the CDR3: TGCGCCAGCAGCCTGAGGGACAACACAGATACGCAGTATTTT. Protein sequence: CASSLRDNTDTQYF.

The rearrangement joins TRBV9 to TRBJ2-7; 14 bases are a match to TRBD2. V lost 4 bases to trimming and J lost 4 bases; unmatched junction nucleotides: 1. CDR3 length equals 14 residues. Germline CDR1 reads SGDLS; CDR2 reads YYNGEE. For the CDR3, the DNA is TGTGCCAGCAGCCGGACTAGCGGGAGGTACGAGCAGTACTTC. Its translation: CASSRTSGRYEQYF.

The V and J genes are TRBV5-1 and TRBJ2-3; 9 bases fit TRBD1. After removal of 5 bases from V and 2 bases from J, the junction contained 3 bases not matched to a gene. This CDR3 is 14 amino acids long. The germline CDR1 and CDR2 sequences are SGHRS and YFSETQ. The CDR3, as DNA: TGCGCCAGCAGTTGGGACAGGGACACAGATACGCAGTATTTT. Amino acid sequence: CASSWDRDTDTQYF.

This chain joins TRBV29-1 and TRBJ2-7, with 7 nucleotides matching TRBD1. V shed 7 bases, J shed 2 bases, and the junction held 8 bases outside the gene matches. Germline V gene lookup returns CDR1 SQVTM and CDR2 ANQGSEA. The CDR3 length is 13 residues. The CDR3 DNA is TGCAGCGCTCGGGACAGCACGACCTACGAGCAGTACTTC. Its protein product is CSARDSTTYEQYF.

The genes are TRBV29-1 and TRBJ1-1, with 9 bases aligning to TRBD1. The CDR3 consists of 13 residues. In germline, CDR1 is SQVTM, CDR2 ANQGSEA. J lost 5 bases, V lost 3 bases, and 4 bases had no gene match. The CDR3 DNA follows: TGCAGCGTTGAGGACAGGGGAGGGACTGAAGCTTTCTTT. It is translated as CSVEDRGGTEAFF.

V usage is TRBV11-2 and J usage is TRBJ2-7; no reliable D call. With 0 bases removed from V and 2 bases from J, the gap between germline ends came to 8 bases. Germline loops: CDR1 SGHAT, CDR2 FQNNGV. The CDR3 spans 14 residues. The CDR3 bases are TGTGCCAGCAGCTTAGATTGGCCCCCCTACGAGCAGTACTTC. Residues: CASSLDWPPYEQYF.

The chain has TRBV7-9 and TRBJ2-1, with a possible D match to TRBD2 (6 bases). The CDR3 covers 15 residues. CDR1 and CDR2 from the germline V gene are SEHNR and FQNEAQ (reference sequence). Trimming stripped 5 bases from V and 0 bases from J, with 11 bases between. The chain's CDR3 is CASSPSGRSYNEQFF. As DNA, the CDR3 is TGTGCCAGCAGCCCCAGCGGGCGCTCCTACAATGAGCAGTTCTTC.

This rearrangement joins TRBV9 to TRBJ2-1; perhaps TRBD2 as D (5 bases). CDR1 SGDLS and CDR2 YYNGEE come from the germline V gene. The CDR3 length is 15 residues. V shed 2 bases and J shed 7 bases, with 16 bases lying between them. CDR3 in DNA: TGTGCCAGCAGCGTGCGCCCGGGAAGCCAGAATGAGCAGTTCTTC. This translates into CASSVRPGSQNEQFF.

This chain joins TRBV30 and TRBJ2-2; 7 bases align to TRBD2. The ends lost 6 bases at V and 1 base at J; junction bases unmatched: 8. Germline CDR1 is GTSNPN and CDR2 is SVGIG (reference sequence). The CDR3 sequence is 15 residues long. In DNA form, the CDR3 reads TGTGCCTGCTTTGGGGGGAGGGTGAACACCGGGGAGCTGTTTTTT. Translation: CACFGGRVNTGELFF.

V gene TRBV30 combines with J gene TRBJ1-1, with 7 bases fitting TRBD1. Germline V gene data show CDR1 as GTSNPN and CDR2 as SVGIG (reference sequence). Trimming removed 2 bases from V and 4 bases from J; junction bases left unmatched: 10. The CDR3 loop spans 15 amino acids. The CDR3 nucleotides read TGTGCCTGGAGTCCGGGACAGCCGCGCGGCACTGAAGCTTTCTTT. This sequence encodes CAWSPGQPRGTEAFF.

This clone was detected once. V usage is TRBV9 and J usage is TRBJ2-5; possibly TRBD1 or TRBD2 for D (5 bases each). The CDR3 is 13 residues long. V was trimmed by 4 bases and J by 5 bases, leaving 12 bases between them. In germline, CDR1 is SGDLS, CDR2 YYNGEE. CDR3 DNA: TGTGCCAGCAGCTCCGGGGCTGGGGAGACCCAGTACTTC. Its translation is CASSSGAGETQYF.

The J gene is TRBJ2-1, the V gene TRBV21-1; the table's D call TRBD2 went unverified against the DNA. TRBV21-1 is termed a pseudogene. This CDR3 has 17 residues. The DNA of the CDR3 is TGTGCCAGCAGCAAGGGGAGCGGAGGTTTCTCCTACAATGAGCAGTTCTTC. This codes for CASSKGSGGFSYNEQFF.

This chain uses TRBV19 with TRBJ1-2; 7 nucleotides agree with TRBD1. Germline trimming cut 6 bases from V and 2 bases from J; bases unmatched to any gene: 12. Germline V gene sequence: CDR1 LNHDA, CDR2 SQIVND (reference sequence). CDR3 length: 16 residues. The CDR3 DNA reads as TGTGCCAGTAGCTCACCAGGAGCCAGGGGGAACTATGGCTACACCTTC. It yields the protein CASSSPGARGNYGYTF. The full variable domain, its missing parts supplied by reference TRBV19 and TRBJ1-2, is DGGITQSPKYLFRKEGQNVTLSCEQNLNHDAMYWYRQDPGQGLRLIYYSQIVNDFQKGDIAEGYSVSREKKESFPLTVTSAQKNPTAFYLCASSSPGARGNYGYTFGSGTRLTVV.

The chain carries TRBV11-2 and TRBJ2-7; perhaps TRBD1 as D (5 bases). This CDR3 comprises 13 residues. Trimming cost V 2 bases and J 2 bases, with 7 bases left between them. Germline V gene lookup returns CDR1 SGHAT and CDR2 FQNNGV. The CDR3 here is CASSLTGTYEQYF. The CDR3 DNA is TGTGCCAGCAGCTTAACAGGCACCTACGAGCAGTACTTC.

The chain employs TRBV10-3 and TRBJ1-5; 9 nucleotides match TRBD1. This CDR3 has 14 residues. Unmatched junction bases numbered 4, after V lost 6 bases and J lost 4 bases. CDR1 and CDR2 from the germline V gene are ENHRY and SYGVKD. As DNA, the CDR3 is TGTGCCATCAGGCCCGGGACAGGGAATCAGCCCCAGCATTTT. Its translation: CAIRPGTGNQPQHF.

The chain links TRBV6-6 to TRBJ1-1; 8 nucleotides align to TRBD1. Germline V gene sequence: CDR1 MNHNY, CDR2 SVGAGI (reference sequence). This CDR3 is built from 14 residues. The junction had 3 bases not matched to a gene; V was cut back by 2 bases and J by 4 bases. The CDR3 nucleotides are TGTGCCAGCAGTTACCTAGACAGGGGCACTGAAGCTTTCTTT. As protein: CASSYLDRGTEAFF.

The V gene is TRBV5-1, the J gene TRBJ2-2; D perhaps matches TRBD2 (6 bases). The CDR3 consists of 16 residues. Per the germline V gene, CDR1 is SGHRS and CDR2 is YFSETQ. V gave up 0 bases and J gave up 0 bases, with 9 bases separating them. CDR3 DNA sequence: TGCGCCAGCAGCTTGGATTCTAGCGCGAACACCGGGGAGCTGTTTTTT. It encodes CASSLDSSANTGELFF.

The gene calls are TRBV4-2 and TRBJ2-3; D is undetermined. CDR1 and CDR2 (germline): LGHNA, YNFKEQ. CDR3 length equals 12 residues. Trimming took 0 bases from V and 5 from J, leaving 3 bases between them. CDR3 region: CASSQDVDTQYF. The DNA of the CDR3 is TGTGCCAGCAGCCAAGATGTAGATACGCAGTATTTT.

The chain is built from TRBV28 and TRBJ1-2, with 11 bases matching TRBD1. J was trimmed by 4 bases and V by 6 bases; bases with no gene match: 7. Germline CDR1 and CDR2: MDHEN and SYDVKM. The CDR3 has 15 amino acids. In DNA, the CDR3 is TGTGCCAGCAGGCCCCGGACAGGGGGCATCTATGGCTACACCTTC. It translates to CASRPRTGGIYGYTF.